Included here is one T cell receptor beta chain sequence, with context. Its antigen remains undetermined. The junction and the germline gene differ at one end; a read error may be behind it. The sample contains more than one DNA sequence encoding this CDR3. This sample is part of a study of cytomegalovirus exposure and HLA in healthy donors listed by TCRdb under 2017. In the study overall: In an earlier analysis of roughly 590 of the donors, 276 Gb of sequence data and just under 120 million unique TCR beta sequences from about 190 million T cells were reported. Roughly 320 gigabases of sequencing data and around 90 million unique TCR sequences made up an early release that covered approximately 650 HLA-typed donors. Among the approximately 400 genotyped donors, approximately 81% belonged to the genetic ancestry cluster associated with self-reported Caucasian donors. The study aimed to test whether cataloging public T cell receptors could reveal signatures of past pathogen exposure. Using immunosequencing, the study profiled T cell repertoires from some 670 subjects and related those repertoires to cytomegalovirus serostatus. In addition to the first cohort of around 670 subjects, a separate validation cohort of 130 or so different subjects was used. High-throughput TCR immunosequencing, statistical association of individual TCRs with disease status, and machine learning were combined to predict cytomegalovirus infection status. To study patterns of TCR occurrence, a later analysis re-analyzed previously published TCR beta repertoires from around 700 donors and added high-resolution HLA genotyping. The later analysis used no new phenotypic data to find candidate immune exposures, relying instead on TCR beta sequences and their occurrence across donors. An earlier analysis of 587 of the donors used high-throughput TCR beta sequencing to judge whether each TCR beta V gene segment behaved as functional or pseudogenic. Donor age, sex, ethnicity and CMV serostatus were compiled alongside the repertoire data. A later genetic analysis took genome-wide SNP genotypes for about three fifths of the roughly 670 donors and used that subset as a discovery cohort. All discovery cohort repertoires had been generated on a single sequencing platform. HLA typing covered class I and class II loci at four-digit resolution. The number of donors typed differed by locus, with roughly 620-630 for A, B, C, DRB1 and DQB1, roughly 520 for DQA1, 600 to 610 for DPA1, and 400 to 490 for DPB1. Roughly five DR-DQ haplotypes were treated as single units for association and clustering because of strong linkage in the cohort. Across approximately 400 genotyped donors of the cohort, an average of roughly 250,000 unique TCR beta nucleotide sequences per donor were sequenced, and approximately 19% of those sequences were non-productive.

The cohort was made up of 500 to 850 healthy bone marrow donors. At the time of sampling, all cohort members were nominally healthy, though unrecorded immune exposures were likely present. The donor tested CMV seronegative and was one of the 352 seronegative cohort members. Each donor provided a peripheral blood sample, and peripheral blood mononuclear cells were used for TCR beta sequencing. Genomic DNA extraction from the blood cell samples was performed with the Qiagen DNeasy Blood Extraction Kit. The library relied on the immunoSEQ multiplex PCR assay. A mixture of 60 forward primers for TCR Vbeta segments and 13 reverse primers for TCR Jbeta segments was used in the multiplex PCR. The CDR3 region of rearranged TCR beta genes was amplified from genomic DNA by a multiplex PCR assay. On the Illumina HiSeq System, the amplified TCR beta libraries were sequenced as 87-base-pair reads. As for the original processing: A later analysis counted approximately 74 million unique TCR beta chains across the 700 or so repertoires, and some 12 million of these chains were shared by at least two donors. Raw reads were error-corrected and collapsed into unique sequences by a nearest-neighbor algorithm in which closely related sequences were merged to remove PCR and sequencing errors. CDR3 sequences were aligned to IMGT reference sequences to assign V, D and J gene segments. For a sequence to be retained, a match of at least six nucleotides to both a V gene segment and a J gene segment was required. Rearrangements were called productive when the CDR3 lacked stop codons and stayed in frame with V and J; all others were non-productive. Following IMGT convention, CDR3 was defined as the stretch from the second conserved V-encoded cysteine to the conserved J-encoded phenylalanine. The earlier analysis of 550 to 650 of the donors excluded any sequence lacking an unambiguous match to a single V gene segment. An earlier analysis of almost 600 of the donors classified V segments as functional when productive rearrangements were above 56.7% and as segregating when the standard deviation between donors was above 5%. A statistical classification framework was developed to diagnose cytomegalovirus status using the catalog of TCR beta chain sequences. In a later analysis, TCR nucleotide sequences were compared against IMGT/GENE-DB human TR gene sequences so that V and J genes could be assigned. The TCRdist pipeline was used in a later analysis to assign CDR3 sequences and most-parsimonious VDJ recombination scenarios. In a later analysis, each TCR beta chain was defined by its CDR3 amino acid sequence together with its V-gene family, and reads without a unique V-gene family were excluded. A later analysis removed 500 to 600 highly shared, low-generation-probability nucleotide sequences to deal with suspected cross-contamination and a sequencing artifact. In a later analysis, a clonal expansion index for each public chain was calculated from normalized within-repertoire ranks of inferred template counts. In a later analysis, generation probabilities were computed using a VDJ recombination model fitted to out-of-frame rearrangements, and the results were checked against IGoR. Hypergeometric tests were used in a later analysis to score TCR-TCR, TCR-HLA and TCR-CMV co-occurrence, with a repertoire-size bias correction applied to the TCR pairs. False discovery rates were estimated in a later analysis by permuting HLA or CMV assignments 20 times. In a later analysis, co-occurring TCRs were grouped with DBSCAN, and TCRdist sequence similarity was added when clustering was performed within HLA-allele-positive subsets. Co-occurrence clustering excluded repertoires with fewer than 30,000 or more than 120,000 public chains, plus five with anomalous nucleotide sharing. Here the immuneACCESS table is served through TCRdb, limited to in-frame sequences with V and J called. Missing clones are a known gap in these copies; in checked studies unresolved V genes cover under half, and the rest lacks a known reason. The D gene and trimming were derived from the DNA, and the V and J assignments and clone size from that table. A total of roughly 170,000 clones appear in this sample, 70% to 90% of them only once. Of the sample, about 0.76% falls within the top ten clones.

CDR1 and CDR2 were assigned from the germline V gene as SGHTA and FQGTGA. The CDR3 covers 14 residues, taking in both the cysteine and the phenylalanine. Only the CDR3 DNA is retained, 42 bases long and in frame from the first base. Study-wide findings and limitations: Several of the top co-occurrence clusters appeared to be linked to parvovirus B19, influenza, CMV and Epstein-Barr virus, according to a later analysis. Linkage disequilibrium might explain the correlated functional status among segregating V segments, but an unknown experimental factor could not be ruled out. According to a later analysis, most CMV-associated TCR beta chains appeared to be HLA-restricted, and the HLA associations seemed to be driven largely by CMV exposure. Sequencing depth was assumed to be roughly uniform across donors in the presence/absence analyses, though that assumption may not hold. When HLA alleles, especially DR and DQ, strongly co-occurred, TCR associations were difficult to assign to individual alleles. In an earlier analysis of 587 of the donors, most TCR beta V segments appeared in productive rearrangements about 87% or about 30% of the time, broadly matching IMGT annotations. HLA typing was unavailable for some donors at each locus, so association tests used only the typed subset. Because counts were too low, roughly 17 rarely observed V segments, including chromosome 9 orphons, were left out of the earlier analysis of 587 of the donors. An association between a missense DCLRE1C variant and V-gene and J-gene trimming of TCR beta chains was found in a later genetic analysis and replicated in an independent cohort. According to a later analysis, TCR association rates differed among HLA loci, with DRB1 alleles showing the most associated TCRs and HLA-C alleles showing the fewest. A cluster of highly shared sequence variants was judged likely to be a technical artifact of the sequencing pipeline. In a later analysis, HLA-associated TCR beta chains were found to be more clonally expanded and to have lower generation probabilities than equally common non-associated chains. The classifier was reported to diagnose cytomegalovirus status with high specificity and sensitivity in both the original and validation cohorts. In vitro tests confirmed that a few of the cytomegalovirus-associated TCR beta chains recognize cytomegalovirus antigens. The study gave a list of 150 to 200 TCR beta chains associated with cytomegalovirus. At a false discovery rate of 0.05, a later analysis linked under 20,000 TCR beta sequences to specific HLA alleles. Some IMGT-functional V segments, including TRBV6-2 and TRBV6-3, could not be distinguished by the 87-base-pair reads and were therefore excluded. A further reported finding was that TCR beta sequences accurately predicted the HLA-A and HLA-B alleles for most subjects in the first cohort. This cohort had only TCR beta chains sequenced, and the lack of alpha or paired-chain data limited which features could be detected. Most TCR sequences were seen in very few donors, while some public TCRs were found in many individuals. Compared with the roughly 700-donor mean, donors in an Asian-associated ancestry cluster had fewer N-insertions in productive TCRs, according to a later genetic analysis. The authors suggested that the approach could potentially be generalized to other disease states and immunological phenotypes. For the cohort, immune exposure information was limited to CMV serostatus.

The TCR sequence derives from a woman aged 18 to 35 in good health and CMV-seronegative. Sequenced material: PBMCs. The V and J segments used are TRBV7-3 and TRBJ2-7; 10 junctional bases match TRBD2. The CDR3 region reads CASSLEREGGEQYF. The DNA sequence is TGTGCTAGCAGCCTCGAGCGGGAGGGTGGCGAGCAGTACTTC.